This entry lists 21 T cell receptor beta chains sequenced from one sample in a study of blood T cell repertoires in COVID-19. Clones were sequenced by immunoSEQ multiplex PCR, and TCRdb holds only the in-frame ones, with some missing. This sample has around 330,000 clones, with more than 90% found just once. The source material was PBMCs or T cells enriched from blood (not recorded which). These receptors were taken from a man in his 60s who had recovered from COVID-19.

This chain connects TRBV7-3 to TRBJ2-1; 11 bases align to TRBD2. The junction had 4 bases not matched to a gene; V was cut back by 3 bases and J by 3 bases. Per germline, CDR1 SGHTA and CDR2 FQGTGA. The CDR3 consists of 16 residues. The CDR3 bases are TGTGCCAGCAGCTTCGGACTAGCGGGCCGCTACAATGAGCAGTTCTTC. Translated, it gives CASSFGLAGRYNEQFF.

This chain connects TRBV4-1 to TRBJ2-7, with 9 positions matching TRBD1. The J segment lost 0 bases and the V segment lost 4 bases, leaving 4 bases of the junction unmatched. The CDR3 totals 15 residues. Germline CDR1 and CDR2: MGHRA and YSYEKL. The CDR3 sequence is CASSLGTGSSYEQYF. In nucleotides, the CDR3 is TGCGCCAGCAGCCTCGGGACAGGGAGCTCCTACGAGCAGTACTTC.

The chain carries TRBV5-6 and TRBJ1-2; D is unresolved. CDR1 and CDR2 (germline): SGHDT, YYEEEE. Trimming pared 0 bases from V and 10 bases from J, leaving 16 bases between. The CDR3 runs to 14 residues. The CDR3 sequence is CASSLAMRYSYYTF. CDR3 sequence (DNA): TGTGCCAGCAGCTTGGCCATGCGTTACTCTTACTACACCTTC.

The chain has TRBV21-1 and TRBJ2-5; TRBD2, the table's D call, was not compared with the DNA. TRBV21-1 is described as a pseudogene. CDR3 size: 19 residues. CDR3 in DNA: TGTGCCAGCAGCAAAGGGTGGACTAGCGGGAGTATTGGGAAAAGGACCCAGTACTTC. Its protein is CASSKGWTSGSIGKRTQYF.

This chain connects TRBV7-6 to TRBJ1-1; tentatively, D is TRBD1 (6 bases). This CDR3 contains 14 residues. Germline lookup yields CDR1 SGHVS and CDR2 FNYEAQ. Trimming shortened V by 1 base and J by 0 bases, and 6 bases separated the two germline ends. CDR3 protein: CASSLGTVNTEAFF. CDR3 sequence (DNA): TGTGCCAGCAGCTTAGGGACAGTGAACACTGAAGCTTTCTTT.

J is TRBJ1-5 and V is TRBV25-1; D is possibly TRBD1 (5 bases). Trimming took off 1 base at V and 4 bases at J, with 11 bases between the two ends. Germline CDR1 is MGHDK and CDR2 is SYGVNS. The CDR3 loop spans 15 amino acids. For the CDR3, the DNA is TGTGCCAGCAGTGAATTGGGGTCAGGGAATCAGCCCCAGCATTTT. Its translation: CASSELGSGNQPQHF.

This chain links TRBV4-2 with TRBJ2-7, with D perhaps TRBD2 (5 bases). V was clipped by 1 base and J by 5 bases, with 12 bases between them. Germline V gene lookup returns CDR1 LGHNA and CDR2 YNFKEQ. CDR3 length: 14 amino acids. CDR3 in DNA: TGTGCCAGCAGCCAAGGTAAAGGAGGCCACGAGCAGTACTTC. This gives the protein CASSQGKGGHEQYF.

This clone qualifies as medium-sized. This sequence joins TRBV2 and TRBJ1-1; possibly TRBD1 for D (6 bases). The length of the CDR3 is 15 residues. Germline-derived CDR1 and CDR2 are SNHLY and FYNNEI. V was pared by 2 bases and J by 0 bases, with 10 bases between. The CDR3 DNA reads as TGTGCCAGCAGTGAAATGAGGGGGATGAACACTGAAGCTTTCTTT. As protein: CASSEMRGMNTEAFF.

CDR3 residues: CASSLEGLAGSNEQFF. Here the CDR3 DNA reads TGTGCCAGCAGCTTGGAGGGTCTAGCGGGAAGCAATGAGCAGTTCTTC. The gene calls are TRBV5-5 and TRBJ2-1; 9 nucleotides align to TRBD2. This CDR3 has 16 amino acids. Germline V gene data show CDR1 as SGHKS and CDR2 as YYEKEE (reference sequence). The J segment lost 6 bases and the V segment lost 0 bases, leaving 7 bases of the junction unmatched.

The gene calls are TRBV7-8 and TRBJ1-3, with D maybe TRBD1 (5 bases). Germline CDR1 SGHVS, CDR2 FQNEAQ. The CDR3 is 15 amino acids. The ends were cut back, 4 bases at V and 0 bases at J, with 10 bases in the middle. The CDR3 is CASSSDSFSGNTIYF. The CDR3 DNA sequence: TGTGCCAGCAGCTCCGACAGCTTCTCTGGAAACACCATATATTTT.

CDR3 in amino acids: CASSRALVRFTEAFF. For the CDR3, the DNA is TGTGCCAGTAGTAGAGCTCTGGTCCGATTCACTGAAGCTTTCTTT. The chain recombines TRBV19 with TRBJ1-1; D is uncertain. With 4 bases removed from V and 4 bases from J, the gap between germline ends came to 16 bases. This CDR3 is 15 amino acids long. Germline loops: CDR1 LNHDA, CDR2 SQIVND (reference sequence).

CDR3 DNA sequence: TGTGCCAGCAGCCAACTGGGACAGGGACGAAGCAATCAGCCCCAGCATTTT. It yields the protein CASSQLGQGRSNQPQHF. The chain joins TRBV16 to TRBJ1-5; 9 nucleotides align to TRBD1. This CDR3 has 17 amino acids. Trimming at V came to 2 bases and at J to 1 base, leaving 6 bases not matched to a gene. Germline V gene sequence: CDR1 KGHSY, CDR2 FQNENV.

This clone was detected once. J is TRBJ2-6 and V is TRBV5-1, with D uncertain. Germline V gene data show CDR1 as SGHRS and CDR2 as YFSETQ. V was shortened by 4 bases and J by 4 bases, with 12 bases between the two germline ends. The CDR3 is 15 residues long. The CDR3: CASSLTPTGANVLTF. Written as DNA, the CDR3 is TGCGCCAGCAGCCTAACTCCAACCGGGGCCAACGTCCTGACTTTC.

Only one count was recorded for this clone. The chain couples TRBV9 to TRBJ2-5; 7 positions agree with TRBD1. The germline V gene encodes CDR1 SGDLS and CDR2 YYNGEE. This CDR3 has 19 amino acids. The ends lost 0 bases at V and 4 bases at J; junction bases unmatched: 18. DNA for the CDR3: TGTGCCAGCAGCGTAGGGACAGAGACAACGACAGGGCGGGCAGAGACCCAGTACTTC. Translating gives CASSVGTETTTGRAETQYF.

The chain couples TRBV7-3 to TRBJ2-7, with D possibly being TRBD2 (5 bases). Trimming shortened V by 6 bases and J by 2 bases, and 20 bases separated the two germline ends. Looked up from germline, CDR1 is SGHTA and CDR2 is FQGTGA. The CDR3 runs to 16 residues. The CDR3 here is CASSPAAVARTYEQYF. The CDR3 coding sequence is TGTGCCAGCAGTCCCGCCGCGGTAGCGCGAACCTACGAGCAGTACTTC. Filled out from reference TRBV7-3 and TRBJ2-7, the complete variable domain reads GAGVSQTPSNKVTEKGKYVELRCDPISGHTALYWYRQSLGQGPEFLIYFQGTGAADDSGLPNDRFFAVRPEGSVSTLKIQRTERGDSAVYLCASSPAAVARTYEQYFGPGTRLTVT.

The gene calls are TRBV27 and TRBJ2-5, with D maybe TRBD2 (7 bases). This CDR3 spans 15 amino acids. Germline CDR1 is MNHEY and CDR2 is SMNVEV (reference sequence). Trimming took 2 bases from V and 4 from J, leaving 14 bases between them. The CDR3 spells CASSLRGATIETQYF. CDR3 nucleotides: TGTGCCAGCAGTTTACGGGGGGCTACCATAGAGACCCAGTACTTC.

The CDR3 DNA follows: TGTGCCAGCAGCCCTGGACAGGGCCAAGTTAGCAATCAGCCCCAGCATTTT. It yields the protein CASSPGQGQVSNQPQHF. The chain combines TRBV7-9 with TRBJ1-5, with 8 positions matching TRBD1. This CDR3 is built from 17 residues. Germline V gene data show CDR1 as SEHNR and CDR2 as FQNEAQ (reference sequence). V was clipped by 5 bases and J by 0 bases; unmatched bases: 9.

This clone was recorded only once. V and J are TRBV19 and TRBJ2-3; TRBD2 aligns across 8 bases. V trimming: 0 bases; J trimming: 5 bases; junction bases outside the gene matches: 13. CDR3 length: 18 amino acids. CDR1 is LNHDA, CDR2 SQIVND, per germline (reference sequence). CDR3 nucleotide sequence: TGTGCCAGTAGTATAGATGCACGGACGGGGGGGCGGCTAGATACGCAGTATTTT. It specifies CASSIDARTGGRLDTQYF.

The chain uses TRBV7-9 and TRBJ1-5; D perhaps matches TRBD1 (5 bases). V gave up 0 bases and J gave up 0 bases, with 6 bases separating them. Germline V gene lookup returns CDR1 SEHNR and CDR2 FQNEAQ (reference sequence). This CDR3 is 15 amino acids long. CDR3 sequence (DNA): TGTGCCAGCAGCTTAGCAGGGGTTAGCAATCAGCCCCAGCATTTT. Its protein product is CASSLAGVSNQPQHF. The variable domain in full, completed from reference TRBV7-9 and TRBJ1-5, reads DTGVSQNPRHKITKRGQNVTFRCDPISEHNRLYWYRQTLGQGPEFLTYFQNEAQLEKSRLLSDRFSAERPKGSFSTLEIQRTEQGDSAMYLCASSLAGVSNQPQHFGDGTRLSIL.

V is TRBV27 and J is TRBJ2-5; TRBD1 matches at 8 bases. V was pared by 2 bases and J by 3 bases, with 14 bases of the junction left unmatched. This CDR3 is built from 18 residues. CDR1 and CDR2 from the germline V gene are MNHEY and SMNVEV (reference sequence). CDR3 nucleotide sequence: TGTGCCAGCAGTTTAGAGGAGGACCGGACAGGGCCCGAAGAGACCCAGTACTTC. This sequence encodes CASSLEEDRTGPEETQYF.

In the case of this clone: This CDR3 is also generated by other DNA sequences in the sample. The chain links TRBV12-3 or TRBV12-4 to TRBJ1-5; no reliable D call. This CDR3 has 13 amino acids. Trimming left V 1 base short and J 5 bases short, with 6 bases between. The CDR3, as DNA: TGTGCCAGCAGTTTAGAAGGAGATCAGCCCCAGCATTTT. Residues: CASSLEGDQPQHF.